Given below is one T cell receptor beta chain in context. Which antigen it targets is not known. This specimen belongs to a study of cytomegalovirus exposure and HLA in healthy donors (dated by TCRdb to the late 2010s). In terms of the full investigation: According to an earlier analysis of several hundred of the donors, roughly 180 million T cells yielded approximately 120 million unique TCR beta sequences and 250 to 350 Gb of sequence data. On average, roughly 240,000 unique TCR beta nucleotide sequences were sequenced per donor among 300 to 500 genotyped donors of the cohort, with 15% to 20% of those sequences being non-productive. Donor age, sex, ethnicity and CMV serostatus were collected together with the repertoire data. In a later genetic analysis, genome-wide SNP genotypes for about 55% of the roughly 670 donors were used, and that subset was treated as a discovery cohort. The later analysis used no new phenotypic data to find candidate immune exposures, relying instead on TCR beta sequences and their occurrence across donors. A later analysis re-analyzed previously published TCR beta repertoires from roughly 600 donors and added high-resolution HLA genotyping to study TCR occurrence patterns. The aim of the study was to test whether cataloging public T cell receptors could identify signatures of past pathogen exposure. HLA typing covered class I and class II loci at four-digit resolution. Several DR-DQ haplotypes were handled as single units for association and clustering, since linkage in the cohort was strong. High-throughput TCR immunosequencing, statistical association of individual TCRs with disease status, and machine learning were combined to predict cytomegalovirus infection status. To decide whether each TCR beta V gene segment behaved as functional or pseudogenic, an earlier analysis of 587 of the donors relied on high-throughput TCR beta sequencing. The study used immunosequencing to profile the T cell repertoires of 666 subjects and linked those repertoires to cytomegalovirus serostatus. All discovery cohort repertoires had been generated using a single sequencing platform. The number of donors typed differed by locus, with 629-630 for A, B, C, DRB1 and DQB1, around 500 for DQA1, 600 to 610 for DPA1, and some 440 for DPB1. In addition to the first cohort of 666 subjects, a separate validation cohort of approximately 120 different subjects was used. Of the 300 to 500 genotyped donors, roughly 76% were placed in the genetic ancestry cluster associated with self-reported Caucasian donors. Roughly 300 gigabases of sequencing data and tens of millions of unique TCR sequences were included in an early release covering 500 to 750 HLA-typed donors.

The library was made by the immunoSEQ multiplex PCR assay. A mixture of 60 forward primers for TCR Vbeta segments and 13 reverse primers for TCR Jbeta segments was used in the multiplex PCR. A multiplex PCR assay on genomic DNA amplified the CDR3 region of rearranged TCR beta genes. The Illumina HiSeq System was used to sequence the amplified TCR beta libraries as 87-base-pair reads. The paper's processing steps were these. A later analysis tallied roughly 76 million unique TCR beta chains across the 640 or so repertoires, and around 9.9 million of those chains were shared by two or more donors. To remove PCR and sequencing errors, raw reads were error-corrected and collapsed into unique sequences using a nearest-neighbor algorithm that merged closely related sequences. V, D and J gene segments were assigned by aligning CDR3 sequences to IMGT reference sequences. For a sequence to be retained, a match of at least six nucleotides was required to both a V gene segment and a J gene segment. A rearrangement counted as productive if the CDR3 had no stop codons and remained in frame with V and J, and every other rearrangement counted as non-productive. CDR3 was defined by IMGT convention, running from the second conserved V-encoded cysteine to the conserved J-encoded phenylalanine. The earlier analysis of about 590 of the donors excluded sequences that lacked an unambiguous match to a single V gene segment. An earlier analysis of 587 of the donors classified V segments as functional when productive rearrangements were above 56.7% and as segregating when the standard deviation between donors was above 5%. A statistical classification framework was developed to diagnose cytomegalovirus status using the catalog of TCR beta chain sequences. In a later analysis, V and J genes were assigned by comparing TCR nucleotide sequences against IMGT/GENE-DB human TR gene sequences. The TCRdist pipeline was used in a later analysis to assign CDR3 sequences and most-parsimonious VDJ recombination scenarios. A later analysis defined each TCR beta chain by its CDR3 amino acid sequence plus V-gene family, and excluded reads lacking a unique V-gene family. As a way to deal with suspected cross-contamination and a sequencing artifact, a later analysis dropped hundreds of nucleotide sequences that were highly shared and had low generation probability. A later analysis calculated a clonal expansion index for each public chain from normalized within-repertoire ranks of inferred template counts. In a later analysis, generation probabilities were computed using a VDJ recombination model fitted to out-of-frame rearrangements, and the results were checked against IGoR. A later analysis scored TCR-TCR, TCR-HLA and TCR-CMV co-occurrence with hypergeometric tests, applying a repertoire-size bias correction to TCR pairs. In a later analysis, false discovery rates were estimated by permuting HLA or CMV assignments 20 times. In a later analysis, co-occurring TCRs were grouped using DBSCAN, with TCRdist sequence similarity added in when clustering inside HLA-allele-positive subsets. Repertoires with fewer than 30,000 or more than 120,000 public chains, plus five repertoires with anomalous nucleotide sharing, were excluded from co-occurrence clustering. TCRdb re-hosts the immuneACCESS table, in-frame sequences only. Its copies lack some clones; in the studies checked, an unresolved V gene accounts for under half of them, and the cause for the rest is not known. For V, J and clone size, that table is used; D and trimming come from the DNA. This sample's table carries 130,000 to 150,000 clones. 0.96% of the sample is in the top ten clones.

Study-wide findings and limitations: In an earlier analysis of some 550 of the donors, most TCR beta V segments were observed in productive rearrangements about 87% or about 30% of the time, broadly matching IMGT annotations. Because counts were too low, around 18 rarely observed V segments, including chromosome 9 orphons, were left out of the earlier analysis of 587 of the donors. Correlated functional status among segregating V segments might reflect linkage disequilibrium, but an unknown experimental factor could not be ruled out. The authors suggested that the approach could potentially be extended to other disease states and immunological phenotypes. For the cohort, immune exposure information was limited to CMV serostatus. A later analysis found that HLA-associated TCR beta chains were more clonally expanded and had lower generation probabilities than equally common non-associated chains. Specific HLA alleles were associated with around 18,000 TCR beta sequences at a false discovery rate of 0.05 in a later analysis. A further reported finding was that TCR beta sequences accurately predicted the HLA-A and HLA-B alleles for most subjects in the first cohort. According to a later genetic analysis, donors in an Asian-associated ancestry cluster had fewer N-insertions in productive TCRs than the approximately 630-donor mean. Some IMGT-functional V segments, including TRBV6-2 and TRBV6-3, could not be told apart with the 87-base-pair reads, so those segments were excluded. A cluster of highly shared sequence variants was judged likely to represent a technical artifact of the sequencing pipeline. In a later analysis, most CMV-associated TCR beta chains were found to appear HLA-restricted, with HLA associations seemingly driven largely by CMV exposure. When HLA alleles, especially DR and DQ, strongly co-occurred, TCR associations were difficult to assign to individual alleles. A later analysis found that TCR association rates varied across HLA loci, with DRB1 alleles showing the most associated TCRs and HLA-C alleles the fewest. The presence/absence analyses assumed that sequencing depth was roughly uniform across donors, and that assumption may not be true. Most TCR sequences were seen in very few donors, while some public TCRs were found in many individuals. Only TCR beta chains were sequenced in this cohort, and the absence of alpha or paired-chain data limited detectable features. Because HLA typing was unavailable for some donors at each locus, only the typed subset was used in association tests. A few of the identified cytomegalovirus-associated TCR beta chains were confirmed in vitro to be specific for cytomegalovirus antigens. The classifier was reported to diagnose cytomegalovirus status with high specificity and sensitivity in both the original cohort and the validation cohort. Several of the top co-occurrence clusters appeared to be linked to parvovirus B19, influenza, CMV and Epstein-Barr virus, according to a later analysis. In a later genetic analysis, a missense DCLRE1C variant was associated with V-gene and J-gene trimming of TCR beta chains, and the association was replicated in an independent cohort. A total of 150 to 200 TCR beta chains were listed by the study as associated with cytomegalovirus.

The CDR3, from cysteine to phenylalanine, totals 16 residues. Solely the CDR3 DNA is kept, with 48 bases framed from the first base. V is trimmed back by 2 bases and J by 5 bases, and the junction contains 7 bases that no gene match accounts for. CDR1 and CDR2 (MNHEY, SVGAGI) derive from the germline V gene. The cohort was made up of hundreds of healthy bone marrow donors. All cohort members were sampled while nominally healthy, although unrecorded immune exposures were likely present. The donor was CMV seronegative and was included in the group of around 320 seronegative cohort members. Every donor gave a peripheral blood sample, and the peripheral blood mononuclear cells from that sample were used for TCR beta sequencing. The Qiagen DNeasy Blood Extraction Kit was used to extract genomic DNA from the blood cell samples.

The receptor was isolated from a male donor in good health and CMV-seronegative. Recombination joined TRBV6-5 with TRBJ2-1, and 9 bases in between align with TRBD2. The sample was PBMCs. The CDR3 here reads CASSYQASGINNEQFF. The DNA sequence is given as TGTGCCAGCAGTTACCAAGCTAGCGGGATAAACAATGAGCAGTTCTTC.